The 24 T cell receptor beta chains below all came from one sample that was sequenced in a study of blood T cell repertoires in COVID-19. The method was immunoSEQ multiplex PCR; TCRdb's version includes in-frame clones alone and lacks a portion of them. The sample lists approximately 92,000 clones, roughly 75% occurring once. The specimen sequenced was peripheral blood. These receptors were obtained from a man aged 50 or older who had recovered from COVID-19.

The V gene is TRBV6-5, the J gene TRBJ1-1; D not resolved. This CDR3 has 13 residues. Germline CDR1 MNHEY, CDR2 SVGAGI. V was trimmed by 2 bases and J by 4 bases, leaving 8 bases between them. CDR3 region: CASSYIRGTEAFF. The CDR3 bases are TGTGCCAGCAGTTACATCCGGGGCACTGAAGCTTTCTTT.

This clone appeared a single time. This rearrangement joins TRBV15 to TRBJ1-5; D possibly corresponds to TRBD1 (5 bases). The germline CDR1 and CDR2 sequences are LNHNV and YYDKDF (reference sequence). The V end lost 0 bases, the J end lost 5 bases, and 11 bases lay between the germline ends. The CDR3 totals 15 residues. CDR3 sequence reads: CATSRDRADYQPQHF. The CDR3 nucleotides read TGTGCCACCAGCAGAGACAGGGCCGATTATCAGCCCCAGCATTTT.

The CDR3 DNA is TGTGCCAGCTCACCAGGACAGGGTGATCGCGGCTACACCTTC. It codes for CASSPGQGDRGYTF. This chain uses TRBV18 with TRBJ1-2, with TRBD1 identical over 8 bases. The V gene end was trimmed by 2 bases and the J gene end by 8 bases; junction bases not matched to a gene: 7. CDR3 length: 14 residues. CDR1 and CDR2 (germline): KGHSH, LQKENI.

V is TRBV11-2 and J is TRBJ1-5, with D unclear. From germline, CDR1 is SGHAT and CDR2 FQNNGV. This CDR3 has 13 residues. The germline V and J ends were trimmed by 0 bases and 6 bases, with 6 bases remaining between them. Here the CDR3 DNA reads TGTGCCAGCAGCTTAGATCTGGCTCAGCCCCAGCATTTT. Translated: CASSLDLAQPQHF.

This chain connects TRBV12-3 or TRBV12-4 to TRBJ2-1; 11 nucleotides match TRBD2. V dropped 6 bases and J dropped 7; count of bases not matched to a gene: 2. The CDR3 has 13 residues. This CDR3 is CASRLAGANEQFF. In DNA, the CDR3 is TGTGCCAGCAGACTAGCGGGAGCTAATGAGCAGTTCTTC.

The V gene is TRBV19, the J gene TRBJ2-5; 9 nucleotides match TRBD2. V lost 5 bases to trimming and J lost 5 bases; unmatched junction nucleotides: 12. The CDR3 consists of 16 residues. Germline-derived CDR1 and CDR2 are LNHDA and SQIVND (reference sequence). The CDR3 protein is CASSPRGSGGRETQYF. CDR3 coding DNA: TGTGCCAGTAGTCCCCGGGGTAGCGGGGGTCGGGAGACCCAGTACTTC.

This chain links TRBV19 with TRBJ2-2; unclear D gene. The CDR3 is 13 amino acids. Trimming left V 7 bases short and J 6 bases short, with 12 bases between. Germline assignment: CDR1 LNHDA and CDR2 SQIVND (reference sequence). CDR3 residues: CASTPQVAGELFF. The CDR3 region has the DNA TGTGCCAGTACCCCCCAGGTAGCCGGGGAGCTGTTTTTT.

The gene calls are TRBV6-5 and TRBJ2-3; 10 nucleotides match TRBD2. The CDR3 is made up of 15 amino acids. The V segment lost 2 bases and the J segment 5 bases; nucleotides outside the gene matches: 4. Germline V gene data show CDR1 as MNHEY and CDR2 as SVGAGI. As DNA, the CDR3 is TGTGCCAGCAGTTACACGGCTAGCGGGAGAGATACGCAGTATTTT. Amino acids: CASSYTASGRDTQYF.

This clone was found a few times. The rearrangement links TRBV15 to TRBJ1-2; D remains unclear. Trimming took 1 base from V and 2 from J, leaving 8 bases between them. The CDR3 length is 14 residues. Per germline, CDR1 LNHNV and CDR2 YYDKDF (reference sequence). CDR3 DNA sequence: TGTGCCACCAGCAGAGGAGGAGACAACTATGGCTACACCTTC. Translated: CATSRGGDNYGYTF.

The chain couples TRBV30 to TRBJ1-2; 7 bases are a match to TRBD1. Germline V gene lookup returns CDR1 GTSNPN and CDR2 SVGIG (reference sequence). Trimming at V came to 5 bases and at J to 8 bases, leaving 20 bases not matched to a gene. The CDR3 spans 16 residues. CDR3 in amino acids: CAWSLRGQLSTRGYTF. CDR3 bases: TGTGCCTGGTCCCTCAGGGGACAGCTCAGTACCAGGGGCTACACCTTC. Full variable domain (outside the CDR3, taken from reference TRBV30 and TRBJ1-2): SQTIHQWPATLVQPVGSPLSLECTVEGTSNPNLYWYRQAAGRGLQLLFYSVGIGQISSEVPQNLSASRPQDRQFILSSKKLLLSDSGFYLCAWSLRGQLSTRGYTFGSGTRLTVV.

This clone appeared a few times. This chain connects TRBV7-2 to TRBJ1-6, with a weak D call TRBD1 (5 bases). V was pared by 1 base and J by 7 bases, with 11 bases between. The CDR3 runs to 15 residues. Per the germline V gene, CDR1 is SGHTA and CDR2 is FQGNSA. This CDR3 reads CASSLVGGGNSPLHF. CDR3 nucleotides: TGTGCCAGCAGCTTAGTTGGGGGAGGGAATTCACCCCTCCACTTT.

The chain combines TRBV4-3 with TRBJ1-2; possible D gene TRBD1, 5 bases. Trimming removed 1 base at V and 4 bases at J, with 13 bases between. Germline V gene data show CDR1 as LGHNA and CDR2 as YSLEER. The CDR3 totals 15 residues. This chain's CDR3 is CASSQALADSYGYTF. The CDR3 region has the DNA TGCGCCAGCAGCCAAGCTTTAGCAGACAGCTATGGCTACACCTTC.

The rearrangement joins TRBV29-1 to TRBJ2-7; 7 nucleotides agree with TRBD1. J lost 6 bases, V lost 5 bases, and 7 bases had no gene match. The germline V gene encodes CDR1 SQVTM and CDR2 ANQGSEA. CDR3 length equals 12 residues. Here the CDR3 reads CSVTGTDFEQYF. The CDR3 DNA reads as TGCAGCGTTACCGGGACAGACTTCGAGCAGTACTTC.

J is TRBJ1-2 and V is TRBV7-3, with 7 bases lining up with TRBD1. Trimming at V came to 2 bases and at J to 4 bases, leaving 4 bases not matched to a gene. The CDR3 has 14 amino acids. The germline gives CDR1 SGHTA, CDR2 FQGTGA. CDR3 DNA sequence: TGTGCCAGCAGCTTATCGACAGGGACCTATGGCTACACCTTC. This codes for CASSLSTGTYGYTF.

This clone has a handful of counts. The chain joins TRBV5-8 to TRBJ1-5; the match to TRBD1 covers 8 bases. The CDR3 is 16 amino acids. V shed 4 bases and J 0 bases; nucleotides not matched to a gene: 6. Germline values: CDR1 SGHTS, CDR2 YDEGEE. The CDR3, as DNA: TGTGCCAGCAGCACCGGGACAGGCTATAGCAATCAGCCCCAGCATTTT. It specifies CASSTGTGYSNQPQHF.

For this clone: This may be a read error: a much more frequent sequence differs by one nucleotide. The rearrangement joins TRBV12-3 or TRBV12-4 to TRBJ1-2; TRBD1 matches at 7 bases. The CDR3 contains 12 residues. The J segment lost 5 bases and the V segment lost 6 bases, leaving 3 bases of the junction unmatched. CDR3 region: CASSPTGYGYTF. CDR3 in DNA: TGTGCCAGCAGCCCGACAGGGTATGGCTACACCTTC.

This clone was recorded only once. The chain joins TRBV7-2 to TRBJ2-5; possibly TRBD1 for D (7 bases). V shed 1 base and J shed 7 bases, with 16 bases lying between them. Per the germline V gene, CDR1 is SGHTA and CDR2 is FQGNSA. The CDR3 runs 15 residues. CDR3 DNA: TGTGCCAGCAGCTTAGGTAGCCCAGGGGGGACGACCCAGTACTTC. Amino acids: CASSLGSPGGTTQYF.

The chain links TRBV4-2 to TRBJ1-5, with a possible D match to TRBD1 (5 bases). CDR3 length equals 15 residues. V dropped 0 bases and J dropped 6 bases, with 12 bases sitting between them. From germline, CDR1 is LGHNA and CDR2 YNFKEQ. The CDR3 sequence: CASSQDGGRGQPQHF. CDR3 bases: TGTGCCAGCAGCCAAGATGGCGGGAGGGGTCAGCCCCAGCATTTT.

V gene TRBV5-6 combines with J gene TRBJ1-1; TRBD1 is a possible D gene (5 bases). CDR1 and CDR2 from the germline V gene are SGHDT and YYEEEE. The V gene lost 4 bases and the J gene lost 8 bases, with 18 bases spanning the gap. CDR3 length: 14 residues. CDR3 bases: TGTGCCAGCAGCCCTTTCCCCCGCAGGGCCGAAGCTTTCTTT. Its protein product is CASSPFPRRAEAFF.

This clone was seen once. This chain links TRBV5-5 with TRBJ2-1, with 11 bases identical to TRBD1. The CDR3 covers 16 residues. The V gene end was trimmed by 0 bases and the J gene end by 3 bases; junction bases not matched to a gene: 2. Germline V lookup: CDR1 SGHKS, CDR2 YYEKEE (reference sequence). As DNA, the CDR3 is TGTGCCAGCAGCTTGGCGGGACAGGGGGTCTACAATGAGCAGTTCTTC. Its protein is CASSLAGQGVYNEQFF.

This CDR3 is CSASLTSGRTDTQYF. The CDR3 DNA follows: TGCAGTGCTAGTTTGACTAGCGGGAGAACAGATACGCAGTATTTT. The rearrangement uses TRBV20-1 and TRBJ2-3, with 12 bases that match TRBD2. The CDR3 loop spans 15 amino acids. V shed 3 bases, J shed 3 bases, and the junction held 4 bases outside the gene matches. The germline CDR1 and CDR2 sequences are DFQATT and SNEGSKA (reference sequence).

The rearrangement uses TRBV12-3 or TRBV12-4 and TRBJ2-1; D might be TRBD1 (6 bases). This CDR3 is built from 11 residues. The V gene lost 7 bases and the J gene lost 9 bases, with 10 bases spanning the gap. The CDR3 is CASTFRGEQFF. CDR3 DNA sequence: TGTGCCAGCACCTTCAGGGGTGAGCAGTTCTTC.

The gene calls are TRBV19 and TRBJ2-7; 13 bases agree with TRBD2. The CDR3 is 17 amino acids. The junction had 10 bases not matched to a gene; V was cut back by 8 bases and J by 0 bases. The V gene's germline CDR1 is LNHDA and CDR2 SQIVND (reference sequence). The CDR3 loop is CASARLAGGSSSYEQYF. In nucleotides, the CDR3 is TGTGCCAGTGCTAGACTAGCGGGAGGTTCGAGCTCCTACGAGCAGTACTTC.

This clone was seen a handful of times. V is TRBV7-8 and J is TRBJ2-3; D is ambiguous. Deletions cut 1 base from V and 2 bases from J, with 13 bases between. There are 16 residues in the CDR3. Looked up from germline, CDR1 is SGHVS and CDR2 is FQNEAQ. The CDR3: CASSLGALTSTDTQYF. CDR3 nucleotides: TGTGCCAGCAGCTTAGGGGCCCTTACTTCCACAGATACGCAGTATTTT.